The 5 T cell receptor beta chains below were found in one sample sequenced in a study of Graves' ophthalmopathy and Graves' hyperthyroidism. RNA transcripts yielded amplified TCR beta CDR3 regions. A first-round RT-PCR used HTBI primers, followed by a second-round multiplex PCR. TCRdb independently ran MiXCR on the multiplex PCR reads; one entry per CDR3 protein. Of about 480,000 distinct CDR3 sequences listed, roughly 14% are singletons. Sequencing used blood. These receptors were taken from a woman aged 30 to 39 with Graves' ophthalmopathy.

This clonotype was seen many times. V usage is TRBV30 and J usage is TRBJ1-3; TRBD1 is a possible D gene (5 bases). Trimming removed 3 bases at V and 2 bases at J, with 17 bases between. This CDR3 contains 16 residues. Germline CDR1 and CDR2: GTSNPN and SVGIG (reference sequence). The CDR3 DNA is TGTGCCTGGAGGCCCGGCGGGGGAGGGACTGGAAACACCATATATTTT. It yields the protein CAWRPGGGGTGNTIYF.

This clonotype was found many times. The chain combines TRBV20-1 with TRBJ1-1; D unclear. CDR1 is DFQATT, CDR2 SNEGSKA, per germline (reference sequence). V lost 3 bases and J lost 6, with 14 bases in between. CDR3 length equals 13 residues. The CDR3 spells CSASSMGKAEAFF. CDR3 DNA: TGCAGTGCTAGTTCAATGGGGAAAGCTGAAGCTTTCTTT.

This clonotype turned up a few times. CDR3 coding DNA: TGTGCCAGCAGCTTACGGTTAGGGACAGAGAACACCGGGGAGCTGTTTTTT. Translated, it gives CASSLRLGTENTGELFF. V usage is TRBV11-2 and J usage is TRBJ2-2; 7 bases align to TRBD1. J lost 1 base, V lost 2 bases, and 7 bases had no gene match. CDR3 length: 17 amino acids. CDR1 is SGHAT and CDR2 is FQNNGV in the germline V gene.

The chain couples TRBV29-1 to TRBJ2-2; D possibly corresponds to TRBD1 (7 bases). This CDR3 is built from 14 residues. Looked up from germline, CDR1 is SQVTM and CDR2 is ANQGSEA. The germline V and J ends were trimmed by 4 bases and 4 bases, with 13 bases remaining between them. The CDR3 sequence is CSVAEGAGTGELFF. The CDR3 DNA sequence: TGCAGCGTTGCGGAGGGGGCAGGCACCGGGGAGCTGTTTTTT.

This clonotype has at least ten counts. Here the CDR3 DNA reads TGTGCCAGCAGACCCCTGGGACTGAATCAGCCCCAGCATTTT. Protein: CASRPLGLNQPQHF. V and J are TRBV28 and TRBJ1-5; tentative D call: TRBD1 (5 bases). The V end lost 6 bases, the J end lost 4 bases, and 13 bases lay between the germline ends. The CDR3 extends over 14 amino acids. CDR1 is MDHEN, CDR2 SYDVKM, per germline. The full variable domain, with the rest looked up from reference TRBV28 and TRBJ1-5, is DVKVTQSSRYLVKRTGEKVFLECVQDMDHENMFWYRQDPGLGLRLIYFSYDVKMKEKGDIPEGYSVSREKKERFSLILESASTNQTSMYLCASRPLGLNQPQHFGDGTRLSIL.